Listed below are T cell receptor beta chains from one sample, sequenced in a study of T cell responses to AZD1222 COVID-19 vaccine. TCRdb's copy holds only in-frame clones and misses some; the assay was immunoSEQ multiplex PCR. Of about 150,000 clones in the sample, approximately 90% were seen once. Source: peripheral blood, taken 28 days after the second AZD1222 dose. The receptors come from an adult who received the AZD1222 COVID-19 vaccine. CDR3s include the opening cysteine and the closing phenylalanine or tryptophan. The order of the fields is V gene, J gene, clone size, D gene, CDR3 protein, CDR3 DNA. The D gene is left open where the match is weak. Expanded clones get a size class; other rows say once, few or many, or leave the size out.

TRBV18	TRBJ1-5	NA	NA	CASSPLRTGQGGESPQHF	TGTGCCAGCTCACCACTCCGCACGGGGCAGGGCGGCGAATCGCCCCAGCATTTT
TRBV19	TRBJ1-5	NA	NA	CASSKDGLNQPQHF	TGTGCCAGTAGTAAGGACGGACTCAATCAGCCCCAGCATTTT
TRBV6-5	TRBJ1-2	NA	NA	CASPFFRGDYYGYTF	TGTGCCAGCCCCTTCTTTCGGGGCGACTACTATGGCTACACCTTC
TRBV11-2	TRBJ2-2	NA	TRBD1	CASSLVVTGKNTGELFF	TGTGCCAGCAGCTTAGTTGTGACAGGGAAGAACACCGGGGAGCTGTTTTTT
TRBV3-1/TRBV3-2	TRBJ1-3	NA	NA	CASSQDGPGPGNTIYF	TGTGCCAGCAGCCAAGATGGGCCTGGACCTGGAAACACCATATATTTT
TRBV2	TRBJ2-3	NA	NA	CASSEVGSGTQYF	TGTGCCAGCAGTGAAGTGGGCTCAGGTACGCAGTATTTT
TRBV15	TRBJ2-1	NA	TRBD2	CATSILAGGYNEQFF	TGTGCCACCAGCATACTAGCGGGAGGATACAATGAGCAGTTCTTC
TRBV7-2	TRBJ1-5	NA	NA	CASSLGSDQPQHF	TGTGCCAGCAGCTTAGGATCGGATCAGCCCCAGCATTTT
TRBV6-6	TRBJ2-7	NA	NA	CASRPYTDPSYEQYF	TGTGCCAGCAGACCTTATACAGATCCGAGCTACGAGCAGTACTTC
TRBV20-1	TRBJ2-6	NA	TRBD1	CSASDRDSSSGANVLTF	TGCAGTGCTAGTGACAGGGACAGTTCCTCTGGGGCCAACGTCCTGACTTTC
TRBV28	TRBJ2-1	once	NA	CASGGASGPYNEQFF	TGTGCCAGCGGGGGGGCTAGCGGACCCTACAATGAGCAGTTCTTC
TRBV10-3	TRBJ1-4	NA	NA	CAIAEGGNEKLFF	TGTGCCATCGCCGAGGGGGGGAATGAAAAACTGTTTTTT
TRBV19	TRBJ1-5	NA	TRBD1	CASSRTGENQPQHF	TGTGCCAGTAGTAGGACAGGTGAGAATCAGCCCCAGCATTTT
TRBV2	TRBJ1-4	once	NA	CASSERRNEKLFF	TGTGCCAGCAGTGAAAGACGGAATGAAAAACTGTTTTTT
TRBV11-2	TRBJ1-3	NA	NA	CASSLERPGNTIYF	TGTGCCAGCAGCTTAGAGCGCCCTGGAAACACCATATATTTT
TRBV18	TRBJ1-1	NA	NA	CASSLDGAEAFF	TGTGCCAGCTCCCTTGACGGAGCTGAAGCTTTCTTT
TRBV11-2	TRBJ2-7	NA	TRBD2	CASSLAGQRGYEQYF	TGTGCCAGCAGCTTGGCCGGGCAGCGGGGCTACGAGCAGTACTTC
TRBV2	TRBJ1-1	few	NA	CASSEEGPRTEAFF	TGTGCCAGCAGTGAAGAGGGCCCCAGAACTGAAGCTTTCTTT
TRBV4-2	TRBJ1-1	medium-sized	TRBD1	CASSSRQGGMNTEAFF	TGTGCCAGCAGCTCTCGACAGGGCGGGATGAACACTGAAGCTTTCTTT
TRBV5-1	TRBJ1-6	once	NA	CASSSRGALHF	TGCGCCAGCAGCTCCCGGGGGGCCCTCCACTTT
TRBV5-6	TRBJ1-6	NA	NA	CASSSQYSPLHF	TGTGCCAGCAGCTCACAGTATTCACCCCTCCACTTT
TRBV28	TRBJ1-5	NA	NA	CASSLERPQHF	TGTGCCAGCAGCCTCGAGAGGCCCCAGCATTTT